This T cell receptor (beta chain) emerged from a study of blood T cell repertoires in COVID-19. Study overall: Samples came from the United States, Italy and Spain, spanning acute and convalescent COVID-19. PBMCs, B-cell-depleted T cells, or T cells were the source of the cDNA or gDNA that made up the material.

In the authors' workflow: Cell counts per sample came from amplifying reference gene primers. Clones were read by immunoSEQ multiplex PCR, and TCRdb kept only the in-frame ones, dropping some. For V, J and clone size, that table is used; D and trimming come from the DNA. The data show 470,000 or so clones, roughly 88% seen once. V dropped 4 bases and J dropped 1; count of bases not matched to a gene: 15. The CDR3 consists of 18 residues. Germline V gene sequence: CDR1 MDHEN, CDR2 SYDVKM. V usage is TRBV28 and J usage is TRBJ1-1; 7 nucleotides agree with TRBD1. The sequence came from a human donor in a cohort sampled during active COVID-19. Sequenced: peripheral blood. In nucleotides, the CDR3 is TGTGCCAGCAGTTCCCTTCTCACCCCGGGACAGCCGAACACTGAAGCTTTCTTT. Its protein is CASSSLLTPGQPNTEAFF.